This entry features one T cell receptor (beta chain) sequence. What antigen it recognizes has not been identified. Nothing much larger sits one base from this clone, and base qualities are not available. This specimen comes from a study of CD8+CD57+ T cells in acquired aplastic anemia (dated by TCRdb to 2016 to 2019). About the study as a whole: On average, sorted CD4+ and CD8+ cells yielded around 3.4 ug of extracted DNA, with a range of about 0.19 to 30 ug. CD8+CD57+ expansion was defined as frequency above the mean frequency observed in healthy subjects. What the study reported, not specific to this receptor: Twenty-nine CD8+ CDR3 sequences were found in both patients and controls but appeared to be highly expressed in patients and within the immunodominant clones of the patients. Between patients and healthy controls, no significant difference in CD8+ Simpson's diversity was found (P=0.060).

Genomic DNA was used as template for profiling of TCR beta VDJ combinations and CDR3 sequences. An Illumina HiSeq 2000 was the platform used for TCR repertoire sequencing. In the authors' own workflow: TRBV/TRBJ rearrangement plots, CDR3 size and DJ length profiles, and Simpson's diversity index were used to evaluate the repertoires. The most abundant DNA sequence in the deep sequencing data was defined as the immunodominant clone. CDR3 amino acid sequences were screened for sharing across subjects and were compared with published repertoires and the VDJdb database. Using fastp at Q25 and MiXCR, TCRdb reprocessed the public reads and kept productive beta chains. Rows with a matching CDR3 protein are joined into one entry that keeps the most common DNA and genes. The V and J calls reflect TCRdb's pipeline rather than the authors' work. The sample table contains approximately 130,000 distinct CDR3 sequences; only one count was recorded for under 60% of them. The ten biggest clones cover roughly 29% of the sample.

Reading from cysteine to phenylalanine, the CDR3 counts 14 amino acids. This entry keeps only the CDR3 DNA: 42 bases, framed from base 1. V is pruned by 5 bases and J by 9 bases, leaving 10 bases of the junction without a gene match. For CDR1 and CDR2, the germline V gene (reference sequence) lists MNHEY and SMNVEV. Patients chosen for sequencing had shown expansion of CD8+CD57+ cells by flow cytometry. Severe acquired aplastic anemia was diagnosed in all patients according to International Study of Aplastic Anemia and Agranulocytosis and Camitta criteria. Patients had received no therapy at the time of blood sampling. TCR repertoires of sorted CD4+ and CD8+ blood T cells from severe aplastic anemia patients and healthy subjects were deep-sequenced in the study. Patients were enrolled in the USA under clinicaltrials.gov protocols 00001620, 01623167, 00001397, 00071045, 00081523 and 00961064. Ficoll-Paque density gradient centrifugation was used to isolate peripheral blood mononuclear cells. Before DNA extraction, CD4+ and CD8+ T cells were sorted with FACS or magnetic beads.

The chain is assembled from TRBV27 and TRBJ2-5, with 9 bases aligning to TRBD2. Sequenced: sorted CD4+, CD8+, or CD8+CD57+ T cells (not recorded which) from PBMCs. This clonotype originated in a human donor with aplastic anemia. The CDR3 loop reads CASSALAGSVAQYF. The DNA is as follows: TGTGCCAGCAGTGCGCTAGCGGGGTCCGTGGCCCAGTACTTC.